What follows are 29 T cell receptor beta chains derived from one specimen sequenced in a study of blood T cell repertoires in COVID-19. Assay: immunoSEQ multiplex PCR; the TCRdb copy retains only in-frame clones and omits some. This sample has about 170,000 clones; about 86% occur once, and the top ten carry roughly 7%. The sequenced sample consisted of peripheral blood. These receptor sequences come from a woman older than 75 in a cohort sampled during active or convalescent COVID-19.

This chain uses TRBV28 with TRBJ2-5; 14 positions match TRBD2. There are 16 residues in the CDR3. Trimming removed 5 bases from V and 4 bases from J; junction bases left unmatched: 6. Germline loops: CDR1 MDHEN, CDR2 SYDVKM. The CDR3 coding sequence is TGTGCCAGCAGTCACGGACTAGCGGGAGGTATAGAGACCCAGTACTTC. Translated, it gives CASSHGLAGGIETQYF.

The chain recombines TRBV5-4 with TRBJ2-2; a weak D match, TRBD2 (6 bases). CDR1 and CDR2 (germline): SGHNT, YYREEE (reference sequence). The CDR3 length is 16 residues. Trimming removed 2 bases from V and 6 bases from J, with 17 bases in between. CDR3 region: CASSFPLGSGAGELFF. The CDR3 DNA is TGTGCCAGCAGCTTCCCCCTGGGTAGCGGAGCCGGGGAGCTGTTTTTT.

The chain is built from TRBV29-1 and TRBJ1-1; D is unclear. This CDR3 region has 14 residues. The germline gives CDR1 SQVTM, CDR2 ANQGSEA. V lost 7 bases and J 0 bases, leaving 15 bases between the germline ends. The CDR3 sequence is CSGAQSSVNTEAFF. Written as DNA, the CDR3 is TGCAGCGGGGCGCAGTCCTCTGTGAACACTGAAGCTTTCTTT.

This rearrangement joins TRBV12-3 or TRBV12-4 to TRBJ1-2; D unclear. CDR3 size: 12 residues. The ends were cut back, 5 bases at V and 2 bases at J, with 6 bases in the middle. In DNA, the CDR3 is TGTGCCAGCAGTGCCCGGAACTATGGCTACACCTTC. Residues: CASSARNYGYTF.

The rearrangement links TRBV24-1 to TRBJ2-5, with 7 nucleotides matching TRBD2. The germline gives CDR1 KGHDR, CDR2 SFDVKD. The CDR3 sequence is 16 residues long. V trimming: 8 bases; J trimming: 4 bases; junction bases outside the gene matches: 15. CDR3 in DNA: TGTGCCACCACTGAGCCCGGTTTTGGCGGGAGAGAGACCCAGTACTTC. Translating it yields CATTEPGFGGRETQYF.

CDR3 amino acids: CASSFGTDTYEQYF. CDR3 nucleotide sequence: TGTGCCAGCAGTTTCGGGACAGATACCTACGAGCAGTACTTC. The V gene is TRBV27, the J gene TRBJ2-7; 7 bases map to TRBD1. Trimming cost V 3 bases and J 2 bases; bases outside gene matches: 4. Germline V lookup: CDR1 MNHEY, CDR2 SMNVEV (reference sequence). The CDR3 spans 14 residues.

The chain has TRBV5-1 and TRBJ2-1, with unresolved D. V was trimmed by 0 bases and J by 6 bases, leaving 10 bases between them. CDR1 and CDR2 from the germline V gene are SGHRS and YFSETQ. The CDR3 extends over 14 amino acids. The DNA for the CDR3 is TGCGCCAGCAGCTTGGACATAGCAGTCAATGAGCAGTTCTTC. It yields the protein CASSLDIAVNEQFF.

This clone showed up just a few times. The chain has TRBV7-9 and TRBJ1-1; 9 bases agree with TRBD1. The CDR3 covers 14 residues. Germline V CDR1 and CDR2: SEHNR, FQNEAQ (reference sequence). V was clipped by 3 bases and J by 10 bases; unmatched bases: 9. The CDR3, as DNA: TGTGCCAGCAGCTTTCCGGGACAGGGTAGTTTAGCTTTCTTT. Residues: CASSFPGQGSLAFF.

The chain employs TRBV5-6 and TRBJ1-3; 7 nucleotides match TRBD1. The CDR3 sequence is 16 residues long. The germline V gene has CDR1 SGHDT and CDR2 YYEEEE. Trimming at V came to 4 bases and at J to 4 bases, leaving 11 bases not matched to a gene. The CDR3 spells CASSAGGTVAGNTIYF. The CDR3, as DNA: TGTGCCAGCAGCGCGGGGGGGACAGTGGCCGGAAACACCATATATTTT.

The CDR3 spells CASSFVPGQGPFSGNTIYF. The CDR3 nucleotides are TGTGCCAGCAGTTTTGTTCCTGGCCAGGGTCCCTTCTCTGGAAACACCATATATTTT. The chain uses TRBV28 and TRBJ1-3, with D tentatively TRBD1 (5 bases). V lost 3 bases to trimming and J lost 0 bases, with 21 bases between them. The CDR3 is 19 residues long. Germline V lookup: CDR1 MDHEN, CDR2 SYDVKM.

The gene calls are TRBV11-3 and TRBJ2-2; a weak D match, TRBD1 (5 bases). V gave up 1 base and J gave up 7 bases, with 10 bases separating them. Germline CDR1 reads SGHNT; CDR2 reads YENEEA. The CDR3 contains 14 residues. The CDR3 here is CASSLVGVRGELFF. In nucleotides, the CDR3 is TGTGCCAGCAGCTTAGTAGGGGTGCGCGGGGAGCTGTTTTTT. Complete variable domain (other parts from reference TRBV11-3 and TRBJ2-2): EAGVVQSPRYKIIEKKQPVAFWCNPISGHNTLYWYLQNLGQGPELLIRYENEEAVDDSQLPKDRFSAERLKGVDSTLKIQPAELGDSAVYLCASSLVGVRGELFFGEGSRLTVL.

The chain recombines TRBV12-5 with TRBJ2-3; 9 nucleotides match TRBD1. CDR1 is LGHNT, CDR2 FRNRAP, per germline. The junction had 5 bases not matched to a gene; V was cut back by 4 bases and J by 6 bases. There are 14 residues in the CDR3. The CDR3 protein is CASGSGQGGDTQYF. CDR3 DNA: TGTGCTAGTGGTTCGGGACAGGGCGGTGATACGCAGTATTTT.

The V gene is TRBV29-1, the J gene TRBJ1-1; possibly TRBD1 for D (5 bases). V was clipped by 0 bases and J by 4 bases, with 12 bases between them. Germline V lookup: CDR1 SQVTM, CDR2 ANQGSEA. This CDR3 is 14 amino acids long. CDR3 bases: TGCAGCGTTGAAGATGCTATCGGGGGCACTGAAGCTTTCTTT. Protein product: CSVEDAIGGTEAFF. Full variable domain (missing parts from reference TRBV29-1 and TRBJ1-1): SAVISQKPSRDICQRGTSLTIQCQVDSQVTMMFWYRQQPGQSLTLIATANQGSEATYESGFVIDKFPISRPNLTFSTLTVSNMSPEDSSIYLCSVEDAIGGTEAFFGQGTRLTVV.

This sequence joins TRBV24-1 and TRBJ1-1; tentatively, D is TRBD1 (6 bases). Germline-derived CDR1 and CDR2 are KGHDR and SFDVKD. The CDR3 sequence is 14 residues long. V gave up 3 bases and J gave up 1 base, with 8 bases separating them. CDR3 nucleotide sequence: TGTGCCACCAGTGATGGCAGGGGGAACACTGAAGCTTTCTTT. This sequence encodes CATSDGRGNTEAFF.

This rearrangement joins TRBV20-1 to TRBJ2-7; 7 positions agree with TRBD1. Germline V gene data show CDR1 as DFQATT and CDR2 as SNEGSKA (reference sequence). V lost 5 bases, J lost 5 bases, and 3 bases stayed unmatched. There are 11 residues in the CDR3. CDR3 coding DNA: TGCAGTGCTTCACAGGGGAACGAGCAGTACGTC. Its protein is CSASQGNEQYV.

The chain carries TRBV27 and TRBJ2-3; a weak D match, TRBD1 (5 bases). Germline loops: CDR1 MNHEY, CDR2 SMNVEV (reference sequence). Trimming removed 3 bases from V and 4 bases from J, with 11 bases in between. The CDR3 contains 14 residues. The CDR3 loop reads CASSLDKKADTQYF. DNA for the CDR3: TGTGCCAGCAGTTTGGACAAAAAGGCAGATACGCAGTATTTT.

In DNA, the CDR3 is TGTGCCAGTAAACCCCCGGGACAGGGGCTTATTGGCTACACCTTC. It yields the protein CASKPPGQGLIGYTF. The chain is built from TRBV6-5 and TRBJ1-2; 10 bases map to TRBD1. This CDR3 comprises 15 residues. Losses at the gene ends were 9 bases for V and 7 bases for J; bases not matched to a gene: 14. CDR1 is MNHEY, CDR2 SVGAGI, per germline.

In its sample, this clone was seen once. The V call is TRBV11-3, the J call TRBJ2-3; maybe TRBD2 (6 bases). Trimming removed 5 bases from V and 3 bases from J, with 12 bases in between. CDR1 and CDR2 (germline): SGHNT, YENEEA. The CDR3 runs 14 residues. CDR3: CASSAGLATDTQYF. The CDR3 bases are TGTGCCAGCAGCGCGGGATTAGCGACAGATACGCAGTATTTT.

The chain uses TRBV7-9 and TRBJ2-1; D may be TRBD2 (7 bases). In germline, CDR1 is SEHNR, CDR2 FQNEAQ (reference sequence). Deletions cut 3 bases from V and 4 bases from J, with 16 bases between. This CDR3 has 16 amino acids. The DNA of the CDR3 is TGTGCCAGCAGCTTGGGCGGGGGCCACGTTTACAATGAGCAGTTCTTC. Its translation: CASSLGGGHVYNEQFF. Variable domain in full (rest from reference TRBV7-9 and TRBJ2-1): DTGVSQNPRHKITKRGQNVTFRCDPISEHNRLYWYRQTLGQGPEFLTYFQNEAQLEKSRLLSDRFSAERPKGSFSTLEIQRTEQGDSAMYLCASSLGGGHVYNEQFFGPGTRLTVL.

This CDR3 reads CASSDSGFGELFF. DNA for the CDR3: TGTGCCAGCAGTGACTCTGGCTTCGGGGAGCTGTTTTTT. This chain joins TRBV6-4 and TRBJ2-2; D is uncertain. From germline, CDR1 is MRHNA and CDR2 SNTAGT. The CDR3 runs to 13 residues. V shed 0 bases and J shed 7 bases, with 6 bases lying between them.

The DNA for the CDR3 is TGTGCCAGCAGGGGGGGACAGGGCTCCTACGAGCAGTACTTC. Residues: CASRGGQGSYEQYF. V gene TRBV27 combines with J gene TRBJ2-7, with 9 nucleotides matching TRBD1. Germline CDR1 reads MNHEY; CDR2 reads SMNVEV (reference sequence). CDR3 size: 14 residues. Trimming took 6 bases from V and 0 from J; bases not matched to a gene: 3.

The rearrangement joins TRBV6-2 or TRBV6-3 to TRBJ2-5, with D perhaps matching TRBD1 (5 bases). V was clipped by 6 bases and J by 4 bases, with 21 bases between them. This CDR3 is built from 16 residues. In germline, CDR1 is MNHEY, CDR2 SVGEGT. CDR3 bases: TGTGCCAGCAGCCAATTACGTCCAGGGAACGGAGAGACCCAGTACTTC. This translates into CASSQLRPGNGETQYF.

This clone was seen more than once but under ten times. The CDR3 here is CASSPRGRNYGYTF. Here the CDR3 DNA reads TGTGCCAGCAGCCCCAGGGGGCGGAACTATGGCTACACCTTC. The V call is TRBV5-4, the J call TRBJ1-2; 8 bases agree with TRBD1. There are 14 residues in the CDR3. Germline V gives CDR1 SGHNT, CDR2 YYREEE (reference sequence). Trimming took 4 bases from V and 2 from J; bases not matched to a gene: 4.

The chain couples TRBV29-1 to TRBJ1-1; TRBD1 aligns across 9 bases. Trimming took 2 bases from V and 13 from J; bases not matched to a gene: 11. CDR1 and CDR2 (germline): SQVTM, ANQGSEA. The CDR3 sequence is 13 residues long. This CDR3 is CSVEHTGGGFGFF. CDR3 nucleotide sequence: TGCAGCGTTGAACATACAGGGGGCGGTTTTGGTTTCTTT.

The chain has TRBV5-6 and TRBJ1-5, with D possibly being TRBD1 (5 bases). The ends were cut back, 2 bases at V and 1 base at J, with 22 bases in the middle. CDR3 length: 19 residues. The germline CDR1 and CDR2 sequences are SGHDT and YYEEEE. DNA for the CDR3: TGTGCCAGCAGCTTATCCCGAGGAGGGGTCGATAGGAGCAATCAGCCCCAGCATTTT. It encodes CASSLSRGGVDRSNQPQHF.

The chain uses TRBV6-1 and TRBJ1-2, with D tentatively TRBD1 (6 bases). The CDR3 covers 14 residues. Trimming stripped 2 bases from V and 4 bases from J, with 11 bases between. Germline V gives CDR1 MNHNS, CDR2 SASEGT. Written as DNA, the CDR3 is TGTGCCAGCAGTGAACACAGGGACCTCTATGGCTACACCTTC. Its protein product is CASSEHRDLYGYTF.

This clone was seen a single time. The V call is TRBV27, the J call TRBJ2-2; TRBD2 is a possible D gene (6 bases). The V gene lost 5 bases and the J gene lost 5 bases, with 15 bases spanning the gap. Looked up from germline, CDR1 is MNHEY and CDR2 is SMNVEV (reference sequence). The CDR3 is 15 amino acids. The CDR3 is CASSRAGLRTGELFF. The CDR3 nucleotides are TGTGCCAGCAGTCGAGCGGGCCTAAGGACCGGGGAGCTGTTTTTT.

The chain couples TRBV5-4 to TRBJ2-3; TRBD1 matches 8 bases. Germline values: CDR1 SGHNT, CDR2 YYREEE (reference sequence). V shed 3 bases, J shed 5 bases, and the junction held 11 bases outside the gene matches. This CDR3 region has 16 residues. CDR3 loop: CASSSGTGPQGDTQYF. CDR3 nucleotide sequence: TGTGCCAGCAGCTCCGGGACAGGCCCCCAGGGAGATACGCAGTATTTT.

The chain is built from TRBV12-3 or TRBV12-4 and TRBJ1-2; D not resolved. This CDR3 contains 11 residues. Trimming pared 6 bases from V and 8 bases from J, leaving 10 bases between. Here the CDR3 reads CASSQIRGYTF. CDR3 sequence (DNA): TGTGCCAGCAGCCAGATACGCGGCTACACCTTC.